The subject of this entry is one TCR beta chain. Its antigen is unidentified. These data are taken from a study of a mutant IDH1 vaccine in newly diagnosed glioma. Study-wide context: A roughly 60% male, 37.5% female split and a mean age of 40.4 years characterized treated patients. Patients had received radiotherapy, temozolomide, or both previously, most receiving both.

Sequencing was performed with immunoSEQ multiplex PCR; in TCRdb, only in-frame clones are kept and a portion is missing. Of about 56,000 clones detected, more than 75% appear once; the ten largest clones hold more than 1.1%. Time point meaning: week 23, last vaccination. One vaccine dose held 300 ug of mutant IDH1 20-mer peptide and came with topical imiquimod. Per the germline V gene, CDR1 is SGHNT and CDR2 is YYREEE (reference sequence). CDR3 length equals 14 residues. The V end was cut by 4 bases, the J end by 6 bases, with 15 bases between. This sequence joins TRBV5-4 and TRBJ2-3; D is perhaps TRBD2 (6 bases). The sequencing used PBMCs, collected from a glioma patient whose treatment included an IDH1 peptide vaccine. The TCR sequence derives from a man between 35 and 55 years old with glioma. This chain's CDR3 is CASSPTNRGDTQYF. The CDR3 DNA is TGTGCCAGCAGCCCCACAAACCGGGGGGATACGCAGTATTTT.